The clone carrying this T cell receptor (beta chain) was picked up a small number of times. In germline, CDR1 is SGHTA, CDR2 FQGNSA. Losses at the gene ends were 4 bases for V and 15 bases for J; bases not matched to a gene: 7. The CDR3 runs to 12 residues. This entry is derived from a study of response to subunit inactivated influenza vaccine. TCRdb fed the RT-PCR reads into MiXCR, producing one record per CDR3 protein. This table holds over 750,000 distinct CDR3 sequences, about 20% found once. This material consisted of PBMCs from blood, taken around 5 days after vaccination. The chain carries TRBV7-2 and TRBJ2-1; 9 bases are a match to TRBD2. The clonotype originates from a man aged 50-59 years who received an inactivated influenza vaccine. CDR3: CASSSIAGAPFF. The CDR3 DNA sequence: TGTGCCAGCAGCTCCATAGCGGGAGCCCCGTTCTTC.